The clone carrying this TCR beta chain was seen many times. Its target is not known. The data were taken from a study of metastatic and nonmetastatic thyroid tumors. Thyroid surgery had not been preceded by any treatment in any patient. Whole-study results and caveats: Malignant tumors reportedly showed significantly higher TCR beta diversity than benign nodules in both blood and tumor.

Authors' analysis steps: Built for papillary thyroid cancer, a distant-metastasis classifier drew on CDR3 differences across clinicopathological groups. TCRdb reanalyzed the PCR reads via MiXCR. These V and J calls originate from TCRdb's pipeline instead of the authors' own analysis. The repertoire includes about 40,000 clones, roughly a sixth of them detected once, and about 3.8% sits in the top ten. Germline V gene data show CDR1 as DFQATT and CDR2 as SNEGSKA (reference sequence). The CDR3 spans 12 residues. With V trimmed by 5 bases and J by 4 bases, 1 base remained unmatched. The clonotype was recovered from a female donor with papillary thyroid cancer or a benign thyroid nodule (not recorded which). Some clones in this sample may be carry-over from other donors' samples. The rearrangement joins TRBV20-1 to TRBJ1-3; 8 bases match TRBD1. Sequenced: blood. Written as DNA, the CDR3 is TGCAGTGCTGGACAGGGAGGAAACACCATATATTTT. Its translation: CSAGQGGNTIYF.